The 9 T cell receptor beta chains below were found in one sample sequenced in a study of vaccination effects on CD4 cells after COVID-19. Their target antigens are unknown. Sequencing used immunoSEQ multiplex PCR; TCRdb keeps in-frame clones, though not all of them. Of roughly 25,000 clones in the sample, 70% to 75% are singletons; the top ten hold less than 9%. Under the ViraFEST assay, PBMC were stimulated with viral peptide pools so that antigen-specific CD4+ T cells expanded. Sequencing was performed afterwards. Scientists isolated CD4+ T cells after a roughly 9-day culture period ended. It was two doses of either the BNT162b2 or mRNA-1273 vaccine that participants received. The specimen was CD4+ T cells from PBMCs cultured with SARS-CoV-2 spike peptides, collected after COVID-19 vaccination. The receptors derive from a human donor who received a COVID-19 vaccine.

Concerning this clone itself: Possible read error: a much larger clone is one base away. Other DNA sequences in this specimen translate into the identical CDR3. The V gene is TRBV6-1, the J gene TRBJ2-5; 12 bases map to TRBD2. In germline, CDR1 is MNHNS, CDR2 SASEGT. Unmatched junction bases numbered 0, after V lost 2 bases and J lost 2 bases. The CDR3 length is 15 residues. This CDR3 is CASSELAGGQETQYF. The CDR3 DNA reads as TGTGCCAGCAGTGAACTAGCGGGAGGGCAAGAGACCCAGTACTTC.

V is TRBV12-5 and J is TRBJ2-1; unclear D gene. Deletions cut 4 bases from V and 4 bases from J, with 20 bases between. Germline loops: CDR1 LGHNT, CDR2 FRNRAP. This CDR3 is built from 17 residues. CDR3 loop: CASGSSNPGRIYNEQFF. CDR3 nucleotide sequence: TGTGCTAGTGGTTCCTCCAATCCCGGCAGAATTTACAATGAGCAGTTCTTC.

This clone was seen a handful of times. At one end, the junction sequence differs from germline, possibly due to a read error. This chain connects TRBV29-1 to TRBJ1-3; D perhaps matches TRBD1 (5 bases). This CDR3 comprises 11 residues. The V gene's germline CDR1 is SQVTM and CDR2 ANQGSEA. The CDR3 DNA follows: TGCAGCGTTAAAGAGGGGAACACCATATATTTT. This gives the protein CSVKEGNTIYF.

V gene TRBV9 combines with J gene TRBJ1-1; tentative D call: TRBD1 (5 bases). The germline V gene has CDR1 SGDLS and CDR2 YYNGEE. This CDR3 is built from 15 residues. Trimming shortened V by 4 bases and J by 8 bases, and 21 bases separated the two germline ends. Here the CDR3 reads CASSSLSRDRGEAFF. The CDR3 DNA reads TGTGCCAGCAGCTCCCTATCCCGGGACCGAGGAGAAGCTTTCTTT.

This clone was counted only a few times. The rearrangement joins TRBV20-1 to TRBJ1-1, with D hard to call. The germline gives CDR1 DFQATT, CDR2 SNEGSKA (reference sequence). This CDR3 contains 12 residues. Trimming pared 3 bases from V and 1 base from J, leaving 6 bases between. The chain's CDR3 is CSASSSNTEAFF. In DNA form, the CDR3 reads TGCAGTGCTAGTAGCTCGAACACTGAAGCTTTCTTT.

This chain connects TRBV10-3 to TRBJ1-6; D gene uncertain. Trimming cost V 0 bases and J 7 bases, with 16 bases left between them. Germline values: CDR1 ENHRY, CDR2 SYGVKD. There are 17 residues in the CDR3. CDR3 sequence reads: CAISESEGGIGNSPLHF. The CDR3 nucleotides are TGTGCCATCAGTGAGTCGGAAGGAGGGATAGGGAATTCACCCCTCCACTTT.

V is TRBV6-4 and J is TRBJ2-2; TRBD2 agrees at 7 bases. The CDR3 sequence is 13 residues long. V trimming: 5 bases; J trimming: 4 bases; junction bases outside the gene matches: 1. Germline lookup yields CDR1 MRHNA and CDR2 SNTAGT. The CDR3 bases are TGTGCCAGCAGTACTAGCGCCACCGGGGAGCTGTTTTTT. Protein product: CASSTSATGELFF.

J is TRBJ2-7 and V is TRBV5-6; possible D gene TRBD2, 5 bases. The CDR3 consists of 12 residues. V shed 4 bases and J shed 4 bases, with 9 bases lying between them. CDR1 and CDR2 (germline): SGHDT, YYEEEE. Written as DNA, the CDR3 is TGTGCCAGCAGCGGGGAGTTTTACGAGCAGTACTTC. Translation gives CASSGEFYEQYF.

As concerns this clone: The same CDR3 is also encoded by other DNA sequences in this sample. The genes are TRBV5-1 and TRBJ1-5; no definite D call. CDR3 size: 15 residues. The ends were cut back, 4 bases at V and 2 bases at J, with 13 bases in the middle. Germline assignment: CDR1 SGHRS and CDR2 YFSETQ. The CDR3 loop is CASSLGPLGNQPQHF. The CDR3 nucleotides read TGCGCCAGCAGCCTTGGACCCCTAGGCAATCAGCCCCAGCATTTT.